These T cell receptor beta chains were read from a single sample in a study of T cells in Graves' hyperthyroidism and ophthalmopathy. TCRdb re-derived calls from the multiplex PCR reads in MiXCR, one entry per CDR3 protein. The sample contains about 420,000 distinct CDR3 sequences, approximately 14% of which appear only once. The material sequenced was blood. These receptors originate from a woman under 30 with Graves' hyperthyroidism. CDR3s include the opening cysteine and the closing phenylalanine or tryptophan. Fields, in order: V gene, CDR3 length, D gene, J gene, clone size, CDR3 protein, CDR3 DNA. The D gene is left open where the match is weak. The size field is filled for only some rows; it gives once, few, many or a size class.

TRBV10-1	12	-	TRBJ2-5	-	CASSEGQETQYF	TGCGCCAGCAGTGAGGGACAGGAGACCCAGTACTTC
TRBV7-9	15	-	TRBJ2-7	few	CASSRGSPSSYEQYF	TGTGCCAGCAGCCGGGGTTCTCCGAGCTCCTACGAGCAGTACTTC
TRBV9	14	-	TRBJ1-1	many	CASSVVDGNTEAFF	TGTGCCAGCAGCGTAGTCGACGGTAACACTGAAGCTTTCTTT
TRBV6-1	14	-	TRBJ2-7	-	CASSDGSSGYEQYF	TGTGCCAGCAGTGACGGGAGCTCGGGGTACGAGCAGTACTTC
TRBV11-2	15	-	TRBJ2-7	many	CASSSPLRQTYEQYF	TGTGCCAGCAGCTCCCCATTACGGCAGACCTACGAGCAGTACTTC
TRBV10-3	13	TRBD1	TRBJ2-5	many	CAIESTGGETQYF	TGTGCCATTGAATCGACAGGGGGGGAGACCCAGTACTTC
TRBV7-6	17	TRBD1	TRBJ2-1	many	CASSLGSRQGAWDEQFF	TGTGCCAGCAGCTTAGGTTCGCGGCAGGGGGCCTGGGATGAGCAGTTCTTC
TRBV2	14	-	TRBJ2-3	many	CASSETPGTDTQYF	TGTGCCAGCAGTGAGACCCCGGGCACAGATACGCAGTATTTT
TRBV5-4	15	-	TRBJ2-1	-	CASSLGRLPYNEQFF	TGTGCCAGCAGCTTGGGGCGGCTCCCTTACAATGAGCAGTTCTTC
TRBV28	15	TRBD1	TRBJ1-5	few	CASSNPGTANQPQHF	TGTGCCAGCAGCAATCCCGGGACAGCTAATCAGCCCCAGCATTTT
TRBV6-1	13	-	TRBJ1-5	many	CASQAGVAQPQHF	TGTGCCAGCCAAGCAGGGGTGGCTCAGCCCCAGCATTTT
TRBV5-1	15	TRBD1	TRBJ1-2	few	CASSLYRGEDYGYTF	TGCGCCAGCAGCTTGTACAGGGGTGAGGACTATGGCTACACCTTC
TRBV28	15	TRBD1	TRBJ2-3	many	CASSLDRGITDTQYF	TGTGCCAGCAGTCTGGACAGGGGGATCACAGATACGCAGTATTTT
TRBV20-1	14	TRBD2	TRBJ2-1	few	CSARKRGTTNEQFF	TGCAGTGCTAGAAAGCGGGGGACCACCAATGAGCAGTTCTTC
TRBV9	16	TRBD1	TRBJ1-2	-	CAGSVEKEDRGYGYTF	TGTGCCGGCAGCGTAGAAAAGGAGGACAGGGGATATGGCTACACCTTC
TRBV6-1	13	-	TRBJ2-5	-	CASNSNTGETQYF	TGTGCCAGCAATTCGAACACGGGGGAGACCCAGTACTTC
TRBV19	11	-	TRBJ1-1	-	CASIWNTEAFF	TGTGCCAGTATTTGGAACACTGAAGCTTTCTTT
TRBV3-1	16	TRBD2	TRBJ2-3	many	CASSETSGGASDTQYF	TGTGCCAGCAGCGAGACTAGCGGGGGGGCATCAGATACGCAGTATTTT
TRBV24-1	13	-	TRBJ1-2	few	CATSDSTGYGYTF	TGTGCCACCAGTGATTCGACGGGGTATGGCTACACCTTC
TRBV11-2	14	-	TRBJ2-1	many	CASSPQGSYNEQFF	TGTGCCAGCAGCCCCCAAGGCTCCTACAATGAGCAGTTCTTC
TRBV20-1	14	-	TRBJ1-2	few	CSADRPGVGYGYTF	TGCAGTGCAGACCGACCAGGGGTCGGCTATGGCTACACCTTC
TRBV27	17	TRBD2	TRBJ2-1	-	CASSPPPRLASYNERFF	TGTGCCAGCAGCCCCCCCCCCCGACTAGCGAGTTACAATGAGCGGTTCTTC
TRBV15	15	TRBD2	TRBJ2-6	few	CATSRELAGANVLTF	TGTGCCACCAGCAGAGAACTAGCGGGGGCCAACGTCCTGACTTTC
TRBV5-1	14	-	TRBJ2-7	-	CASSLSVNNYEQYF	TGCGCCAGCAGCTTATCCGTGAATAACTACGAGCAGTACTTC
TRBV27	16	TRBD2	TRBJ2-1	many	CASSLETSGMISEQFF	TGTGCCAGCAGTTTAGAAACTAGCGGGATGATTAGTGAGCAGTTCTTC
TRBV29-1	15	TRBD1	TRBJ2-1	-	CSALGGLSPYNEQFF	TGCAGCGCTTTAGGGGGCTTGTCCCCCTACAATGAGCAGTTCTTC
TRBV9	19	TRBD2	TRBJ2-3	-	CASTVSPGLAGSPSDTQYF	TGTGCCAGCACCGTCTCCCCTGGACTAGCGGGGTCCCCGTCAGATACGCAGTATTTT
TRBV12-3/TRBV12-4	12	-	TRBJ1-2	many	CASRSGQGGYTF	TGTGCCAGCAGGTCAGGGCAGGGTGGCTACACCTTC
TRBV3-1	14	-	TRBJ2-5	many	CASSQAGRTETQYF	TGTGCCAGCAGCCAAGCAGGCCGAACAGAGACCCAGTACTTC
TRBV25-1	16	TRBD1	TRBJ1-2	few	CASSERGTGEAYGYTF	TGTGCCAGCAGTGAACGAGGGACAGGGGAAGCCTATGGCTACACCTTC
TRBV20-1	14	-	TRBJ2-3	few	CSAGNRANTDTQYF	TGCAGTGCTGGCAACAGGGCTAACACAGATACGCAGTATTTT
TRBV20-1	15	-	TRBJ1-5	-	CSARKQGSSNQPQHF	TGCAGTGCTAGGAAACAGGGAAGTAGCAATCAGCCCCAGCATTTT
TRBV27	14	-	TRBJ2-7	many	CASRFALSSYEQYF	TGTGCCAGCAGATTCGCCCTTAGCTCCTACGAGCAGTACTTC
TRBV12-3/TRBV12-4	15	-	TRBJ1-5	many	CASSSDPRGVGPQHF	TGTGCCAGCAGTTCAGACCCCAGAGGCGTCGGGCCCCAGCATTTT
TRBV28	15	-	TRBJ2-3	many	CASSFWGRGVDTQYF	TGTGCCAGCAGTTTTTGGGGGAGGGGGGTAGATACGCAGTATTTT
TRBV29-1	14	TRBD2	TRBJ2-2	few	CSVGTSGTTGELFF	TGCAGCGTAGGGACTAGCGGAACCACCGGGGAGCTGTTTTTT
TRBV4-1	15	-	TRBJ2-3	-	CASSQGVTSTDTQYF	TGCGCCAGCAGCCAAGGGGTCACCTCCACAGATACGCAGTATTTT
TRBV20-1	13	TRBD1	TRBJ1-5	once	CSAGRGGNQPQHF	TGCAGTGCTGGCAGGGGGGGCAATCAGCCCCAGCATTTT
TRBV2	14	-	TRBJ1-3	many	CASTRRISGNTIYF	TGTGCCAGCACCAGACGGATTTCTGGAAACACCATATATTTT
TRBV7-9	12	-	TRBJ2-7	many	CASSRTAPEQYF	TGTGCCAGCAGCCGGACTGCGCCCGAGCAGTACTTC
TRBV20-1	14	TRBD1	TRBJ2-3	few	CSASQGEWADTQYF	TGCAGTGCTAGCCAGGGGGAATGGGCAGATACGCAGTATTTT
TRBV7-2	13	TRBD1	TRBJ2-1	-	CASSPPGGREQFF	TGTGCCAGCAGCCCACCAGGGGGCCGTGAGCAGTTCTTC
TRBV20-1	15	-	TRBJ2-7	-	CSARDLAGARYEQYF	TGCAGTGCTAGAGATCTCGCGGGGGCACGCTACGAGCAGTACTTC
TRBV12-3/TRBV12-4	14	TRBD1	TRBJ1-2	many	CASSLVKGTGGYTF	TGTGCCAGCAGTTTAGTCAAAGGGACAGGCGGCTACACCTTC
TRBV20-1	16	-	TRBJ2-1	many	CSASVSVPSSYNEQFF	TGCAGTGCTAGCGTTTCCGTTCCGAGCTCCTACAATGAGCAGTTCTTC
TRBV24-1	13	-	TRBJ1-2	once	CATSDRTAYGYTF	TGTGCCACCAGTGACCGGACCGCCTATGGCTACACCTTC
TRBV2	18	TRBD2	TRBJ2-2	many	CASSVIAGGFSGAAELFF	TGTGCCAGCAGTGTGATAGCGGGAGGCTTCTCCGGGGCGGCGGAGCTGTTTTTT
TRBV27	15	TRBD1	TRBJ2-2	many	CASSSGQVETGELFF	TGTGCCAGCAGCTCAGGACAGGTCGAGACCGGGGAGCTGTTTTTT
TRBV12-3/TRBV12-4	15	-	TRBJ1-3	-	CASRPGTNSGNTIYF	TGTGCCAGCAGGCCCGGGACAAACTCTGGAAACACCATATATTTT
TRBV6-2/TRBV6-3	14	-	TRBJ1-5	few	CASSFPGHNQPQHF	TGTGCCAGCAGTTTCCCGGGACACAATCAGCCCCAGCATTTT
TRBV6-2/TRBV6-3	16	TRBD1	TRBJ1-2	-	CATRDWTGGAGYGYTF	TGTGCCACAAGGGATTGGACAGGGGGCGCAGGCTATGGCTACACCTTC